Shown below are 9 T cell receptor beta chains from a single sample sequenced in a study of regulatory T cells in long-lasting Graves disease. Noted time point: persistent/refractory GD, antithyroid drugs over 5 years with positive TRAb. PBMCs provided the RNA from which the TCR library was made. The TCR beta library used iRepertoire HTBI primers with Arm-PCR amplification of CDR3. TCRdb analysed the multiplex PCR reads with MiXCR anew, one entry per CDR3 protein. The data hold approximately 380,000 distinct CDR3 sequences, with roughly 20% observed a single time. Sequenced material: peripheral blood mononuclear cells (PBMCs), taken when the disease was refractory, from a patient treated with antithyroid drugs. These TCRs come from a female donor with Graves disease.

This clonotype has at least ten counts. The V call is TRBV27, the J call TRBJ2-7, with 7 bases fitting TRBD1. Germline-derived CDR1 and CDR2 are MNHEY and SMNVEV (reference sequence). The CDR3 length is 15 residues. The ends lost 5 bases at V and 6 bases at J; junction bases unmatched: 13. The CDR3 DNA is TGTGCCAGCAGTCCCGGGACAGAGCCGGCGGGCGAGCAGTACTTC. Translation: CASSPGTEPAGEQYF.

The CDR3 DNA sequence: TGTGCCAGCAGCCCCTCACTAGCGGGGATTTACGAGCAGTACTTC. It is translated as CASSPSLAGIYEQYF. This rearrangement joins TRBV14 to TRBJ2-7, with TRBD2 matching 10 bases. Germline CDR1 and CDR2: SGHDN and FVKESK. With 4 bases clipped from V and 4 bases from J, the junction kept 7 bases outside the gene matches. The CDR3 is made up of 15 amino acids. The entire variable domain, with the rest obtained from reference TRBV14 and TRBJ2-7, is as follows: EAGVTQFPSHSVIEKGQTVTLRCDPISGHDNLYWYRRVMGKEIKFLLHFVKESKQDESGMPNNRFLAERTGGTYSTLKVQPAELEDSGVYFCASSPSLAGIYEQYFGPGTRLTVT.

The V gene is TRBV19, the J gene TRBJ1-5; 7 bases match TRBD1. Germline CDR1 reads LNHDA; CDR2 reads SQIVND (reference sequence). The J segment lost 5 bases and the V segment lost 8 bases, leaving 6 bases of the junction unmatched. The CDR3 consists of 13 residues. Written as DNA, the CDR3 is TGTGCCAGTGGTGACAGGGACTATCAGCCCCAGCATTTT. It encodes CASGDRDYQPQHF.

As for this clonotype: One end of the junction does not line up with germline, which may come from a read error. The rearrangement uses TRBV7-2 and TRBJ1-6, with D possibly being TRBD1 (6 bases). The CDR3 has 16 amino acids. The V gene's germline CDR1 is SGHTA and CDR2 FQGNSA. The CDR3, as DNA: TGTGCCAGCAGCAAAAGTGGGGGCCTCTATAATCCACCCCTCCACTTT. The encoded protein is CASSKSGGLYNPPLHF.

This sequence joins TRBV15 and TRBJ2-5; 7 bases match TRBD1. The ends lost 5 bases at V and 3 bases at J; junction bases unmatched: 6. The CDR3 is 14 amino acids. Germline assignment: CDR1 LNHNV and CDR2 YYDKDF (reference sequence). The CDR3 DNA follows: TGTGCCACCAGCCGACCAGACAGGGAAGAGACCCAGTACTTC. Its protein product is CATSRPDREETQYF.

This clonotype came up many times. This sequence joins TRBV3-1 and TRBJ2-5, with 9 bases matching TRBD2. This CDR3 has 16 amino acids. Germline V gene lookup returns CDR1 LGHDT and CDR2 YNNKEL (reference sequence). V dropped 4 bases and J dropped 1; count of bases not matched to a gene: 7. CDR3 DNA sequence: TGTGCCAGCAGCCCCCCCCTAGCGGGATTCCAAGAGACCCAGTACTTC. The encoded protein is CASSPPLAGFQETQYF.

This clonotype was seen many times. This chain joins TRBV28 and TRBJ1-4, with 7 positions matching TRBD1. Germline V gene sequence: CDR1 MDHEN, CDR2 SYDVKM. The CDR3 spans 16 residues. After removal of 5 bases from V and 7 bases from J, the junction contained 13 bases not matched to a gene. The CDR3 reads CASSPNVRGHGEKLFF. Written as DNA, the CDR3 is TGTGCCAGCAGTCCCAACGTAAGGGGGCATGGTGAAAAACTGTTTTTT.

Regarding this clonotype: One base away lies a much larger clone, so this may be a sequencing read error. V and J are TRBV10-3 and TRBJ1-6; D is perhaps TRBD1 (6 bases). The CDR3 is 15 residues long. The V end was cut by 3 bases, the J end by 0 bases, with 6 bases between. Germline CDR1 ENHRY, CDR2 SYGVKD. CDR3 in amino acids: CAISEGGSYNSPLHF. The CDR3 DNA follows: TGTGCCATCAGTGAAGGGGGCTCCTATAATTCACCCCTCCACTTT.

This clonotype was detected only a few times. The J gene is TRBJ1-3, the V gene TRBV2; no clear D. This CDR3 region has 14 residues. V was cut by 4 bases and J by 1 base, with 8 bases left in between. The germline V gene encodes CDR1 SNHLY and CDR2 FYNNEI. The CDR3 reads CASSVGGSGNTIYF. CDR3 coding DNA: TGTGCCAGCAGTGTGGGCGGATCTGGAAACACCATATATTTT.